The T cell receptor beta chain under discussion was sequenced for a study of response to subunit inactivated influenza vaccine. Overall study results and limits: Authors suggested each seasonal influenza vaccination recruits few new T cells.

The germline V gene encodes CDR1 KGHSH and CDR2 LQKENI. The CDR3 spans 18 residues. The V end was cut by 0 bases, the J end by 2 bases, with 19 bases between. Using its own MiXCR run on the RT-PCR reads, TCRdb lists one record per CDR3 protein. The table lists hundreds of thousands of distinct CDR3 sequences, about 25% of them singletons. This clonotype was seen only a few times. What it binds is unknown. This TCR was recovered from a man between 50 and 59 years old who received an inactivated influenza vaccine. This chain joins TRBV18 and TRBJ1-1; perhaps TRBD1 as D (6 bases). The material was CD4+ T cells sorted from PBMCs, obtained more than 4 days after vaccination. The chain's CDR3 is CASSPPRDTRRFNTEAFF. The CDR3, as DNA: TGTGCCAGCTCACCACCTCGGGACACGAGGCGTTTCAACACTGAAGCTTTCTTT.